Each of the 26 T cell receptor beta chains below was sequenced from the same sample in a study of cytomegalovirus exposure and HLA in healthy donors. The PCR used 60 Vbeta and 13 Jbeta primers. Here immunoSEQ multiplex PCR was the method, and the copy in TCRdb shows in-frame clones only, minus some. The repertoire has about 250,000 clones, around 80% of them found once; the top ten carry 0.4% to 0.6%. Sequenced sample: PBMCs. These receptors were collected from a boy under 18 in good health and CMV-seronegative.

The gene calls are TRBV12-5 and TRBJ2-7, with D unclear. This CDR3 has 10 amino acids. Looked up from germline, CDR1 is LGHNT and CDR2 is FRNRAP. With 6 bases removed from V and 4 bases from J, the gap between germline ends came to 4 bases. The CDR3 here is CASGLYEQYF. For the CDR3, the DNA is TGTGCTAGTGGGCTATACGAGCAGTACTTC.

The chain employs TRBV7-6 and TRBJ1-5, with unresolved D. CDR3 length: 13 amino acids. Germline CDR1 SGHVS, CDR2 FNYEAQ. V was pared by 5 bases and J by 4 bases, with 9 bases between. For the CDR3, the DNA is TGTGCCAGCAGCAAATCCGGTAATCAGCCCCAGCATTTT. This gives the protein CASSKSGNQPQHF.

The chain recombines TRBV9 with TRBJ1-6; no firm D call. The V gene's germline CDR1 is SGDLS and CDR2 YYNGEE. Trimming removed 4 bases from V and 9 bases from J, with 11 bases in between. The CDR3 length is 13 residues. The CDR3 reads CASSPTSGSPLHF. CDR3 bases: TGTGCCAGCAGCCCAACCTCCGGTTCACCCCTCCACTTT.

The chain carries TRBV9 and TRBJ1-2, with TRBD1 identical over 8 bases. J gave up 7 bases and V 4 bases, and 9 bases lay outside the gene matches. CDR3 size: 14 residues. CDR1 is SGDLS, CDR2 YYNGEE, per germline. The CDR3 nucleotides are TGTGCCAGCAGCCCTCGGACAGGGATGGGTGGCTACACCTTC. It codes for CASSPRTGMGGYTF.

The gene calls are TRBV27 and TRBJ2-5; 9 nucleotides agree with TRBD2. V lost 1 base, J lost 10 bases, and 7 bases stayed unmatched. CDR1 is MNHEY, CDR2 SMNVEV, per germline (reference sequence). The CDR3 contains 14 residues. The chain's CDR3 is CASSLLAGGLGQYF. The CDR3, as DNA: TGTGCCAGCAGTTTATTGGCGGGGGGGCTCGGCCAGTACTTC.

V usage is TRBV29-1 and J usage is TRBJ1-2; TRBD1 agrees at 7 bases. Germline loops: CDR1 SQVTM, CDR2 ANQGSEA. CDR3 length: 14 amino acids. The V gene end was trimmed by 7 bases and the J gene end by 1 base; junction bases not matched to a gene: 9. CDR3 sequence reads: CSAIDRELNYGYTF. The CDR3 coding sequence is TGCAGCGCGATCGACAGGGAGCTTAACTATGGCTACACCTTC.

The chain is built from TRBV6-5 and TRBJ2-3; 7 nucleotides agree with TRBD1. CDR3 length equals 15 residues. Germline assignment: CDR1 MNHEY and CDR2 SVGAGI. The V and J ends lost 8 bases and 3 bases, in that order; junction bases with no gene match: 11. The CDR3 loop is CASGIKGALTDTQYF. The CDR3 DNA reads as TGTGCCAGCGGGATAAAGGGGGCGCTGACAGATACGCAGTATTTT.

The chain employs TRBV11-2 and TRBJ2-2; D uncertain. The V end was cut by 1 base, the J end by 5 bases, with 20 bases between. This CDR3 spans 18 amino acids. Germline loops: CDR1 SGHAT, CDR2 FQNNGV. The CDR3 protein is CASSLAVSLANWTGELFF. DNA for the CDR3: TGTGCCAGCAGCTTAGCGGTTTCCTTAGCTAATTGGACCGGGGAGCTGTTTTTT.

V and J are TRBV5-1 and TRBJ1-2, with 8 bases aligning to TRBD1. Per the germline V gene, CDR1 is SGHRS and CDR2 is YFSETQ. The ends lost 2 bases at V and 6 bases at J; junction bases unmatched: 15. The length of the CDR3 is 17 residues. The CDR3 bases are TGCGCCAGCAGCTTTCGGACCTCCGGGACAGGAGTGCATGGCTACACCTTC. Amino acid sequence: CASSFRTSGTGVHGYTF.

The chain has TRBV7-9 and TRBJ1-1, with no clear D. Germline CDR1 is SEHNR and CDR2 is FQNEAQ (reference sequence). V was clipped by 1 base and J by 0 bases, with 12 bases between them. The CDR3 runs 16 residues. The CDR3 DNA follows: TGTGCCAGCAGCTTAGGATGGGCCAGCCTGAACACTGAAGCTTTCTTT. This encodes CASSLGWASLNTEAFF.

This clone turned up a few times. Here the CDR3 DNA reads TGTGCCAGCAGACGGACGGGATTGAACACTGAAGCTTTCTTT. Its translation is CASRRTGLNTEAFF. The chain has TRBV27 and TRBJ1-1; D not certain. V shed 6 bases and J shed 0 bases, with 11 bases lying between them. The length of the CDR3 is 14 residues. CDR1 is MNHEY, CDR2 SMNVEV, per germline (reference sequence).

As concerns this clone: One junction end does not reproduce the germline sequence, and a read error may be involved. The V and J genes are TRBV6-1 and TRBJ1-2; D call uncertain. The CDR3 length is 10 residues. Germline CDR1 is MNHNS and CDR2 is SASEGT. CDR3 in amino acids: CASSEVWEAF. CDR3 sequence (DNA): TGTGCCAGCAGTGAGGTTTGGGAGGCCTTC.

The chain is built from TRBV30 and TRBJ1-2, with D unresolved. The CDR3 sequence is 13 residues long. Trimming took off 0 bases at V and 2 bases at J, with 7 bases between the two ends. Germline CDR1 is GTSNPN and CDR2 is SVGIG (reference sequence). CDR3 DNA sequence: TGTGCCTGGAGTGTGCAGCGGAACTATGGCTACACCTTC. Translating it yields CAWSVQRNYGYTF.

This chain uses TRBV6-1 with TRBJ1-2; 12 bases are a match to TRBD1. The germline V gene encodes CDR1 MNHNS and CDR2 SASEGT. This CDR3 has 16 residues. Germline trimming cut 3 bases from V and 7 bases from J; bases unmatched to any gene: 9. DNA for the CDR3: TGTGCCAGCAGTGATATCCCCGGGACAGGGGGCCGTGGCTACACCTTC. It encodes CASSDIPGTGGRGYTF.

This sequence joins TRBV6-5 and TRBJ2-1; D is undetermined. The CDR3 is made up of 11 amino acids. Trimming took off 6 bases at V and 9 bases at J, with 9 bases between the two ends. The germline V gene encodes CDR1 MNHEY and CDR2 SVGAGI. The CDR3 DNA reads as TGTGCCAGCAGCGATCTAGGTGAGCAGTTCTTC. As protein: CASSDLGEQFF.

The sample holds one count of this clone. This CDR3 reads CASSGRDRVTEAFF. The CDR3 nucleotides are TGTGCCAGCAGTGGGAGGGACAGGGTCACTGAAGCTTTCTTT. The chain uses TRBV6-1 and TRBJ1-1, with 9 bases matching TRBD1. Germline CDR1 is MNHNS and CDR2 is SASEGT. CDR3 length: 14 residues. The junction had 4 bases not matched to a gene; V was cut back by 4 bases and J by 4 bases.

CDR3 DNA sequence: TGTGCCAGCAGTCCTCCGACTAGCGGGGGGTACAATGAGCAGTTCTTC. Its protein product is CASSPPTSGGYNEQFF. The V and J genes are TRBV5-6 and TRBJ2-1; 13 positions match TRBD2. J was trimmed by 4 bases and V by 5 bases; bases with no gene match: 6. This CDR3 region has 16 residues. In germline, CDR1 is SGHDT, CDR2 YYEEEE.

V gene TRBV2 combines with J gene TRBJ1-1; D gene uncertain. This CDR3 is built from 12 residues. With 7 bases removed from V and 10 bases from J, the gap between germline ends came to 16 bases. Looked up from germline, CDR1 is SNHLY and CDR2 is FYNNEI. This chain's CDR3 is CASKGEGSGAFF. CDR3 bases: TGTGCCAGCAAGGGAGAAGGGAGCGGAGCTTTCTTT.

The chain is built from TRBV14 and TRBJ2-7; D perhaps matches TRBD2 (5 bases). From germline, CDR1 is SGHDN and CDR2 FVKESK. Trimming took 4 bases from V and 0 from J, leaving 22 bases between them. This CDR3 comprises 18 residues. This chain's CDR3 is CASSLLGGLSDDSYEQYF. Here the CDR3 DNA reads TGTGCCAGCAGCCTCCTCGGAGGTCTTAGCGATGACTCCTACGAGCAGTACTTC.

This chain connects TRBV29-1 to TRBJ1-2; D is ambiguous. Germline V gene sequence: CDR1 SQVTM, CDR2 ANQGSEA. The CDR3 is made up of 15 amino acids. The V gene lost 0 bases and the J gene lost 6 bases, with 17 bases spanning the gap. The CDR3 reads CSVEDQKGREDGYTF. CDR3 DNA sequence: TGCAGCGTTGAAGATCAAAAAGGGAGAGAGGATGGCTACACCTTC.

This clone was seen more than once but under ten times. CDR3 sequence (DNA): TGTGCCAGCAGTGTGATGACAATAACCTACAATGAGCAGTTCTTC. Protein product: CASSVMTITYNEQFF. This chain links TRBV2 with TRBJ2-1, with unresolved D. V lost 4 bases, J lost 2 bases, and 12 bases lay in between. There are 15 residues in the CDR3. Germline-derived CDR1 and CDR2 are SNHLY and FYNNEI.

The rearrangement uses TRBV18 and TRBJ1-1, with 11 positions matching TRBD1. Trimming at V came to 2 bases and at J to 5 bases, leaving 7 bases not matched to a gene. Germline V gives CDR1 KGHSH, CDR2 LQKENI. The CDR3 extends over 16 amino acids. CDR3 bases: TGTGCCAGCTCACCAGGGACAGGGGGAAGGGGGACTGAAGCTTTCTTT. This sequence encodes CASSPGTGGRGTEAFF.

This clone has just one count. The V gene is TRBV7-9, the J gene TRBJ1-2, with TRBD1 identical over 9 bases. This CDR3 region has 15 residues. Per germline, CDR1 SEHNR and CDR2 FQNEAQ (reference sequence). V dropped 5 bases and J dropped 4; count of bases not matched to a gene: 8. The DNA of the CDR3 is TGTGCCAGCAGCCTGGGACAGGGACCTCTCTATGGCTACACCTTC. Translated: CASSLGQGPLYGYTF.

This clone came up a few times. The chain employs TRBV30 and TRBJ2-6; TRBD1 is a possible D gene (5 bases). The CDR3 is 12 amino acids. V dropped 5 bases and J dropped 7 bases, with 9 bases sitting between them. CDR1 is GTSNPN, CDR2 SVGIG, per germline (reference sequence). CDR3 sequence (DNA): TGTGCCTGGGCCGACAGTGCCAACGTCCTGACTTTC. This encodes CAWADSANVLTF.

This clone occurred once. The J gene is TRBJ1-1, the V gene TRBV4-1; D is uncertain. CDR1 is MGHRA, CDR2 YSYEKL, per germline. The CDR3 covers 15 residues. V lost 1 base, J lost 2 bases, and 11 bases lay in between. CDR3 sequence (DNA): TGCGCCAGCAGCCAAGTTTATCTCGTAAACACTGAAGCTTTCTTT. This gives the protein CASSQVYLVNTEAFF.

The rearrangement joins TRBV19 to TRBJ1-1; TRBD1 might be the D (5 bases). V was cut by 6 bases and J by 3 bases, with 8 bases left in between. The CDR3 runs to 12 residues. CDR1 LNHDA and CDR2 SQIVND come from the germline V gene (reference sequence). The CDR3 reads CASRQGYTEAFF. CDR3 coding DNA: TGTGCCAGTAGGCAGGGTTACACTGAAGCTTTCTTT.